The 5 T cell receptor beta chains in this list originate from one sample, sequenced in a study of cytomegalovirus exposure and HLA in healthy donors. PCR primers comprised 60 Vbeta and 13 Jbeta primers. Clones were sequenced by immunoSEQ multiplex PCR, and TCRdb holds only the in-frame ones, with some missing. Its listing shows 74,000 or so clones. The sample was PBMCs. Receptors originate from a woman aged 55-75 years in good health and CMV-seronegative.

The CDR3 coding sequence is TGTGCCAGCAGTTTCCGACAGTCAAAGAATCAGCCCCAGCATTTT. This translates into CASSFRQSKNQPQHF. The chain couples TRBV28 to TRBJ1-5; possibly TRBD1 for D (5 bases). Per the germline V gene, CDR1 is MDHEN and CDR2 is SYDVKM. The CDR3 is 15 residues long. The V and J ends lost 3 bases and 4 bases respectively, with 13 bases between them.

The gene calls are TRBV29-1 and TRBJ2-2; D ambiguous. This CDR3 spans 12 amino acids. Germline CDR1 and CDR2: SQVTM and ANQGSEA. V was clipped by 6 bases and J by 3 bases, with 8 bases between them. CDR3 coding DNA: TGCAGCGTCCAATGGCACACCGGGGAGCTGTTTTTT. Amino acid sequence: CSVQWHTGELFF.

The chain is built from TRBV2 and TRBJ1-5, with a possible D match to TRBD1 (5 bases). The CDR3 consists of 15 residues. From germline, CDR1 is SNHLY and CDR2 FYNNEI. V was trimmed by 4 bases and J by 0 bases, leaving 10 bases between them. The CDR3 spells CASSGGDGSNQPQHF. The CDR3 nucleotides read TGTGCCAGCAGTGGGGGGGATGGTAGCAATCAGCCCCAGCATTTT. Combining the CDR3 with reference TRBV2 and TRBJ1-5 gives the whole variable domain EPEVTQTPSHQVTQMGQEVILRCVPISNHLYFYWYRQILGQKVEFLVSFYNNEISEKSEIFDDQFSVERPDGSNFTLKIRSTKLEDSAMYFCASSGGDGSNQPQHFGDGTRLSIL.

The CDR3: CASSSGQGIQATNEKLFF. CDR3 coding DNA: TGTGCCAGCAGTTCGGGACAGGGGATTCAAGCAACTAATGAAAAACTGTTTTTT. The rearrangement joins TRBV28 to TRBJ1-4, with 10 bases that match TRBD1. Germline CDR1 reads MDHEN; CDR2 reads SYDVKM. The V segment lost 4 bases and the J segment 0 bases; nucleotides outside the gene matches: 8. The CDR3 sequence is 18 residues long.

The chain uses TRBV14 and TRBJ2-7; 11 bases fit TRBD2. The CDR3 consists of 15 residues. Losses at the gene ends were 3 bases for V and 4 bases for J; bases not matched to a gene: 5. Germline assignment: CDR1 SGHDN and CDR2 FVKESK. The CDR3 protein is CASSQLAGGLYEQYF. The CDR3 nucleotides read TGTGCCAGCAGCCAGTTAGCGGGAGGGCTGTACGAGCAGTACTTC.